These 3 T cell receptor beta chains share one sample of origin, sequenced in a study of T-cell reconstitution after alpha-beta-depleted transplantation in children (TCRdb year 2016). Library method: PCR. Reads for this sample came from an Illumina HiSeq 2500. TCR libraries were prepared with molecular barcoding, using unique molecular identifiers to normalize TCRbeta repertoire quantification. TCRdb reprocessed the public reads (quality trimming at Q25 with fastp, clone calling with MiXCR) and kept in-frame beta chains. Entries that share a CDR3 protein sequence are merged under the most common genes and DNA. The sample data list fewer than 700,000 distinct CDR3 sequences, and more than 20% of these were observed just once. The top ten constitute 13% to 15% of the sample. The treatment or condition label, as the study defines it: allogeneic hematopoietic cell transplantation with graft depleted of TCRalphabeta T cells and CD19 B cells.

The sequencing here drew on PBMCs, mostly from graft donor cells, taken 360 days after TCRalphabeta/CD19-depleted stem cell transplant. The receptors derive from a boy younger than two who had a stem cell transplant for acute myeloid leukemia, so the T cells may come from the graft donor.

The chain couples TRBV12-3 or TRBV12-4 to TRBJ2-7; a possible D gene is TRBD1 (6 bases). Trimming took off 0 bases at V and 9 bases at J, with 9 bases between the two ends. This CDR3 region has 12 residues. In DNA, the CDR3 is TGTGCCAGCAGTTTAGCTGGGGGCTGGCAGTACTTC. Protein sequence: CASSLAGGWQYF.

This clonotype was detected many times. This sequence joins TRBV7-9 and TRBJ2-7; D gene ambiguous. Trimming removed 5 bases from V and 2 bases from J, with 1 base in between. The CDR3 is 10 amino acids. Germline assignment: CDR1 SEHNR and CDR2 FQNEAQ (reference sequence). This CDR3 is CASSPYEQYF. The CDR3, as DNA: TGTGCCAGCAGCCCCTACGAGCAGTACTTC.

The chain combines TRBV29-1 with TRBJ1-2; 7 bases line up with TRBD1. The CDR3 contains 14 residues. Germline V gene sequence: CDR1 SQVTM, CDR2 ANQGSEA. The ends lost 3 bases at V and 2 bases at J; junction bases unmatched: 6. CDR3 residues: CSVETGDSNYGYTF. DNA of the CDR3: TGCAGCGTTGAGACGGGGGACAGCAACTATGGCTACACCTTC.